Here is one T cell receptor beta chain with its context. What antigen it recognizes has not been identified. Per-base qualities were not stored, and no clone one base away is much larger. Taken from cysteine to phenylalanine, the CDR3 has 12 residues. Of the read, only the CDR3 DNA is kept; its 36 bases are in frame from base 1. Looking up the germline V gene yields CDR1 SGHVS and CDR2 FNYEAQ. Relative to germline, V is 5 bases shorter and J is 5 bases shorter, with 6 bases between their ends. The data stem from a study of spatial heterogeneity in lung cancer (dated by TCRdb to about 2019). Broadly, across the study: Beta-chain transcripts were consistently detected in greater numbers than alpha-chain transcripts, which likely reflects a higher abundance of beta-chain transcripts. In non-small cell lung cancer, the study made a quantitative comparison of TCR alpha and beta repertoires among multiple tumor regions, matched nontumor lung and blood. TCR repertoire features were related to nonsynonymous mutation counts determined by whole-exome sequencing of tumor tissue. In the raw uncorrected reads, each unique combination of TCR and UMI appeared more than ten times on average. Both alpha and beta chains were TCR-sequenced in samples taken at surgery, namely 220 tumor regions, 63 to 70 matched nontumor lung samples and 55 to 60 PBMC samples. Overall results and qualifications from the work: Ubiquitous expanded tumor TCRs were detected in blood more often at tumor resection than at routine follow-up. Additional single-cell paired TCR alpha and beta sequencing was considered necessary to confirm, at a functional level, the hypothesis that regional TCRs recognize regional mutations.

Library construction relied on 5' RACE. The sequencer was a NextSeq 500. To allow correction of PCR and sequencing errors, the TCR library protocol tagged every TCR cDNA molecule with a unique molecular identifier. On the study's bioinformatics: TCR identification, UMI-based error correction and CDR3 extraction were performed with Decombinator tools. TCRs above a frequency of 2 per 1,000, corresponding to the top 1% of the tumor frequency distribution, were defined as expanded. Renyi diversity was calculated using the R vegan package after each repertoire was subsampled 100 times to 5,000 TCRs. CDR3 similarity networks were built from amino acid triplet string-kernel similarity, with CDR3s being connected when pairwise similarity was above 0.82. TCRdb reworked the public reads: Q25 trimming with fastp, MiXCR clone assembly, productive beta chains retained. For every CDR3 protein sequence, its rows merge into one entry that carries the most common genes and DNA. These V and J calls rely on TCRdb rather than the paper's analysis. For this sample the table gives under 2,000 distinct CDR3 sequences, of which 20% to 30% were detected only once. Jointly, the top ten make up 52% of the sample.

Sample time point, as interpreted from the label and publication: sample taken at primary tumor resection. For TCR sequencing, whole RNA was extracted from tumor and nontumor lung tissue, or from cryopreserved PBMC samples, and no cell sorting was done. The donors were about 71 patients from the lung TRACERx cohort who had early-stage, untreated non-small cell lung cancer. Only patients with enough RNA available from two or more tumor regions were chosen for TCR sequencing. Here the sequenced sample was PBMCs, taken at surgery. The sequence came from a male donor with early-stage non-small cell lung cancer. The chain is assembled from TRBV7-6 and TRBJ2-2; no confident D gene assignment can be made. The CDR3 corresponds to CASSIGTGELFF. The nucleotide sequence reads as follows: TGTGCCAGCAGCATCGGGACCGGGGAGCTGTTTTTT.